The present TCR beta chain was sequenced within a study of blood T cell repertoires in COVID-19 (dated by TCRdb to the early 2020s). A note on the overall study: The collaborator samples originated in the United States, Italy and Spain and spanned the acute and convalescent phases of COVID-19. The dataset comprised deeply sampled blood TCRbeta repertoires from subjects exposed to, actively infected with, or recovered from COVID-19. A freely available public database, intended as a resource for researchers studying the immune response to SARS-CoV-2, is where the repertoires were released. The prospective study material was composed of cDNA or gDNA derived from T cells, B-cell-depleted T cells, or PBMCs. The sample metadata nearly always contained a de-identified subject ID, COVID-19 status, age in years and sex. Where HLA class I and class II types were available, the types were taken from metadata supplied by the sample provider, not from assay-based typing. The samples were drawn from two sources: the first 160 participants of the ongoing ImmuneRACE study, and 950 to 1,500 subjects contributed by 6 global collaborators. The research as a whole found: How much clinical and demographic metadata was included differed by source and by participant, and the metadata was provided uncurated.

TCRbeta CDR3 regions were amplified from genomic DNA by means of the immunoSEQ Assay, a bias-controlled multiplex PCR. On the authors' methods: The number of nucleated cells in each sample was estimated from the amplification of reference gene primers within the assay. To quantify the absolute abundance of each unique TCRbeta CDR3 rearrangement, sequence reads were collapsed and filtered. For each sample, productive Simpson clonality was calculated as the square root of Simpson's diversity index across productive rearrangements. As stored in TCRdb, this immuneACCESS dataset retains in-frame rearrangements with V and J assigned. A fraction of the clones does not appear; measured against another copy, unresolved V genes explain less than half of the discrepancy, and the remainder lacks a known reason. Clone size and V and J calls were adopted from that table, with D and trimming inferred from the DNA. Counted in this sample were about 120,000 clones; around four fifths of them appeared once. Clones ranked in the top ten supply 9.5% to 13% of the sample.

For CDR1 and CDR2, the germline V gene lists MNHEY and SVGAGI. Trimming costs V 6 bases and J 6 bases, and their ends lie 11 bases apart. Taken from cysteine to phenylalanine, the CDR3 has 12 residues. Solely the CDR3 DNA is kept, with 36 bases framed from the first base. This clone was observed a handful of times. This receptor's antigen is unknown. No base-level quality is on record; no much larger clone is a single base apart. Each collaborating institution followed its own protocols to collect whole blood in K2EDTA tubes. For TCRbeta analysis, collaborators shipped samples in one of three forms: frozen whole blood, isolated PBMCs, or DNA extracted from either of those sample types.

Material: peripheral blood. Recombination connected TRBV6-5 to TRBJ1-2, with the D gene call left open. This TCR was recovered from a human donor in a cohort sampled during active COVID-19. The CDR3 protein is CASSRRGDGYTF. The nucleotide sequence reads TGTGCCAGCAGCCGTCGGGGAGATGGCTACACCTTC.